A selection of T cell receptor beta chains follows, all from one sample in a study of OX40 agonist ivuxolimab in advanced cancers. Repertoires were generated with immunoSEQ multiplex PCR, while TCRdb's copy carries only in-frame clones and drops some. The sample yields over 25,000 clones, approximately 79% seen once. The starting material was CD4+ or CD8+ T cells sorted from blood, obtained in a trial of the OX40 agonist ivuxolimab. The receptors were sampled from an adult with an advanced solid tumor such as melanoma, head and neck, liver or kidney cancer. The CDR3 runs from the conserved cysteine through the conserved F or W. The D gene is left open where the match is weak. Not all rows give a size; the values are once, few, many and, for expanded clones, a class.

J,D,V,size,DNA,CDR3
TRBJ2-2,TRBD1,TRBV9,few,TGTGCCAGCAGCGTAGCAGGGGGCGCTTGGTCCGGGGAGCTGTTTTTT,CASSVAGGAWSGELFF
TRBJ2-7,.,TRBV7-6,medium-sized,TGTGCCAGCAGTTCCCGGGACGGCTACGAGCAGTACTTC,CASSSRDGYEQYF
TRBJ2-7,.,TRBV30,.,TGTGCCTGGAGTACCTCCGGGACCCTCGACGAGCAGTACTTC,CAWSTSGTLDEQYF
TRBJ1-4,.,TRBV9,.,TGTGCCAGCAGCGGATCCGGGACGGCGGAAAAACTGTTTTTT,CASSGSGTAEKLFF
TRBJ2-7,.,TRBV23-1,.,TGCGCCAGCAGTCAATCGGTCCCCTACGAGCAGTACTTC,CASSQSVPYEQYF
TRBJ1-2,.,TRBV18,.,TGTGCCAGCTCACCAAGGGGGTTGGATGCCTCTGGCTACACCTTC,CASSPRGLDASGYTF
TRBJ1-2,TRBD1,TRBV27,.,TGTGCCAGCAGTCGGGACAGCGCTAACTATGGCTACACCTTC,CASSRDSANYGYTF
TRBJ1-2,.,TRBV7-8,.,TGTGCCAGCAGCTTAGGCGGACCCGCCTATGGCTACACCTTC,CASSLGGPAYGYTF
TRBJ2-3,.,TRBV7-8,.,TGTGCCAGCAGCTTAGTTCTGGGTGAAGTCTCGGATACGCAGTATTTT,CASSLVLGEVSDTQYF
TRBJ2-7,.,TRBV10-3,.,TGTGCCACCGGACTATACTACGAGCAGTACTTC,CATGLYYEQYF
TRBJ2-5,.,TRBV29-1,.,TGCAGCGTTGAAGATGGGTCGAAGGGAGAGACCCAGTACTTC,CSVEDGSKGETQYF
TRBJ2-1,TRBD2,TRBV7-9,.,TGTGCCAGCAGCTTATTTGGTAGCGGGACCTACAATGAGCAGTTCTTC,CASSLFGSGTYNEQFF
TRBJ1-2,.,TRBV6-5,.,TGTGCCAGCAGTTCCGGGGGCTATGGCTACACCTTC,CASSSGGYGYTF
TRBJ2-7,.,TRBV30,.,TGTGCCTGGAGTTATGGCCAATACGAGCAGTACTTC,CAWSYGQYEQYF
TRBJ2-7,.,TRBV28,.,TGTGCCAGCAGTTTATTACCGACCGGGGCCTCCTACGAGCAGTACTTC,CASSLLPTGASYEQYF
TRBJ2-1,TRBD2,TRBV4-1,.,TGCGCCAGCAGCTCCCGACTAGCGGGGAGCTCCTACAATGAGCAGTTCTTC,CASSSRLAGSSYNEQFF
TRBJ2-7,TRBD1,TRBV15,.,TGTGCCACCAGCAGAGATCTGGCGACAGGGCGACGCGAGCAGTACTTC,CATSRDLATGRREQYF
TRBJ2-2,.,TRBV18,.,TGTGCCAGCTCACCACCTGGCCCGAACACCGGGGAGCTGTTTTTT,CASSPPGPNTGELFF
TRBJ2-1,.,TRBV2,.,TGTGCCACCCCTCCCCCGGCTGCCTACAATGAGCAGTTCTTC,CATPPPAAYNEQFF
TRBJ1-2,.,TRBV5-4,.,TGTGCCAGCAGCTTGAGTCCCAGGGCCCTCTTGTATGGCTACACCTTC,CASSLSPRALLYGYTF
TRBJ2-7,.,TRBV28,.,TGTGCCAGCAGTCCCTCATGGGCCTACGAGCAGTACTTC,CASSPSWAYEQYF
TRBJ2-5,.,TRBV5-6,.,TGTGCCAGCAGCTTCGGGTTCGGGACCCAGTACTTC,CASSFGFGTQYF
TRBJ2-5,.,TRBV28,.,TGTGCCAGCAGTTTAACACAGCAAGAGACCCAGTACTTC,CASSLTQQETQYF
TRBJ1-2,TRBD1,TRBV6-5,.,TGTGCCAGCAGTTACGACAGGGGAGAAGGCTACACCTTC,CASSYDRGEGYTF
TRBJ2-7,TRBD1,TRBV29-1,.,TGCAGCGTGACGACAGGGGAGGACTACGAGCAGTACTTC,CSVTTGEDYEQYF
TRBJ1-4,TRBD1,TRBV4-1,.,TGCGCCAGCAGCCAAGAGGTCGGACAGGGCTTGGATGAAAAACTGTTTTTT,CASSQEVGQGLDEKLFF
TRBJ2-2,.,TRBV14,.,TGTGCCAGCAGCCAAGCCCAGGGATGGTACACCGGGGAGCTGTTTTTT,CASSQAQGWYTGELFF
TRBJ2-7,TRBD1,TRBV6-5,few,TGTGCCAGCACCCAGGGGACAGGGGGTCACGAGCAGTACTTC,CASTQGTGGHEQYF
TRBJ2-7,.,TRBV30,.,TGTGCCTGGTTTCCCCTGGGGGGCTCCTACGAGCAGTACTTC,CAWFPLGGSYEQYF
TRBJ1-5,.,TRBV30,.,TGTGCCTGGAGCTTAGGGGGGCAGGGAAGGATCATGGGCAATCAGCCCCAGCATTTT,CAWSLGGQGRIMGNQPQHF
TRBJ2-1,TRBD2,TRBV25-1,.,TGTGCCAGCAGTGATTTGGTTTCGGGACTAGGTGATGAGCAGTTCTTC,CASSDLVSGLGDEQFF
TRBJ2-1,TRBD2,TRBV19,.,TGTGCCAGTAGTATAGGAGGTAGCGGGAGCAGTAATGAGCAGTTCTTC,CASSIGGSGSSNEQFF
TRBJ1-1,.,TRBV5-1,.,TGCGCCAGCAGCTTGACAGCGAACACTGAAGCTTTCTTT,CASSLTANTEAFF
TRBJ2-7,TRBD1,TRBV6-1,.,TGTGCCACCCTCGACCGGGACAGAAGCTCCTACGAGCAGTACTTC,CATLDRDRSSYEQYF
TRBJ2-1,TRBD2,TRBV9,.,TGTGCCAGCAGCGTAGCGGGGGGGCACAATGAGCAGTTCTTC,CASSVAGGHNEQFF
TRBJ2-7,.,TRBV10-2,.,TGCGCCAGCAGGTCCTCATGGGAGCAGTACTTC,CASRSSWEQYF
TRBJ2-1,.,TRBV6-1,.,TGTGCCACACATACTCTTTACAATGAGCAGTTCTTC,CATHTLYNEQFF
TRBJ2-6,.,TRBV27,few,TGTGCCAGCAGGATAGGGGGGGCTGGGGCCAACGTCCTGACTTTC,CASRIGGAGANVLTF
TRBJ1-2,.,TRBV28,few,TGTGCCAGCAGTACGCTCCCGGGACGCCTCTATGGCTACACCTTC,CASSTLPGRLYGYTF
TRBJ1-1,.,TRBV19,.,TGTGCCAGTAGTCCTTTTGCTCGGGGCCCCACTGAAGCTTTCTTT,CASSPFARGPTEAFF
TRBJ2-7,TRBD2,TRBV27,.,TGTGCCAGCAGTTCAGCCGGGACTAGCGGGAGGCCCTACGAGCAGTACTTC,CASSSAGTSGRPYEQYF
TRBJ1-2,TRBD1,TRBV9,.,TGTGCCAGCAGCGTAGGAGGGGGCAGGTCCAACTATGGCTACACCTTC,CASSVGGGRSNYGYTF
TRBJ2-3,.,TRBV11-2,once,TGTGCCAGCAGCCAGACAGGTGCTAGCACAGATACGCAGTATTTT,CASSQTGASTDTQYF
TRBJ2-7,TRBD2,TRBV30,.,TGTGCCTGGCGGCCCACTAGCGACGAGCAGTACTTC,CAWRPTSDEQYF
TRBJ2-4,.,TRBV30,.,TGTGCCTGGACCCCCGGCGTTGCCAAAAACATTCAGTACTTC,CAWTPGVAKNIQYF
TRBJ2-1,TRBD2,TRBV2,few,TGTGCCAGCAGTGTTAGGACTAGCGGGGGAGTCTACAATGAGCAGTTCTTC,CASSVRTSGGVYNEQFF
TRBJ2-5,TRBD2,TRBV4-2,.,TGTGCCAGCAGCCAAGAAGGGCTTGGGGCGGGAGCTGCAAAAGAGACCCAGTACTTC,CASSQEGLGAGAAKETQYF
TRBJ2-7,.,TRBV4-2,once,TGTGCCAGCAGCCAACATACCGGGACGGAAACCTACGAGCAGTACTTC,CASSQHTGTETYEQYF
TRBJ2-7,.,TRBV5-6,.,TGTGCCAGCAGCTTGGGGCGGTCCTACGAGCAGTACTTC,CASSLGRSYEQYF
TRBJ1-1,.,TRBV2,.,TGTGCCAGCAGTGGATTCAGGGTTGGCACTGAAGCTTTCTTT,CASSGFRVGTEAFF